This TCR beta chain is drawn from a study of T cell responses to AZD1222 COVID-19 vaccine. The length of the CDR3 is 15 residues. Trimming cost V 0 bases and J 8 bases; bases outside gene matches: 6. Germline V CDR1 and CDR2: LGHNA, YSLEER. General study findings and limits: Repertoire sampling occurred only after the peak T cell response.

As to this clone: The antigen remains undetermined.

Clones were read by immunoSEQ multiplex PCR, and TCRdb kept only the in-frame ones, dropping some. The data contain roughly 110,000 clones, more than 80% of them singletons. The sequencing here drew on peripheral blood, taken on day 0 of AZD1222 vaccination. The V gene is TRBV4-3, the J gene TRBJ1-4, with TRBD1 matching over 7 bases. The source is an adult in good health. The CDR3 bases are TGCGCCAGCAGCCAAGATTACAGGGGCTACGAAAAACTGTTTTTT. It yields the protein CASSQDYRGYEKLFF.